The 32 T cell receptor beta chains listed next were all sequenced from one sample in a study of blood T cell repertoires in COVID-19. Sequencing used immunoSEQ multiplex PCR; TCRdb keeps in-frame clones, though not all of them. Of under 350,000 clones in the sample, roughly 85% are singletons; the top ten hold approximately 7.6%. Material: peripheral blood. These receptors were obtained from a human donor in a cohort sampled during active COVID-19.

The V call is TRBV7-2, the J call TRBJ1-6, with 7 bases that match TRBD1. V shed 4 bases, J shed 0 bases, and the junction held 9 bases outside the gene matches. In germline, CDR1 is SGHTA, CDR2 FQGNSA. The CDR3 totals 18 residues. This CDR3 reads CASSSGQDTLSYNSPLHF. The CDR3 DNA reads TGTGCCAGCAGCTCAGGACAGGATACCCTCTCCTATAATTCACCCCTCCACTTT.

CDR3 residues: CSVEPIPDKLLFSKSNYGYTF. The DNA of the CDR3 is TGCAGCGTTGAACCGATCCCGGACAAACTACTTTTTTCGAAATCTAACTATGGCTACACCTTC. This chain links TRBV29-1 with TRBJ1-2; TRBD1 might be the D (5 bases). The CDR3 covers 21 residues. The germline V gene has CDR1 SQVTM and CDR2 ANQGSEA. The V and J ends lost 2 bases and 0 bases respectively, with 31 bases between them.

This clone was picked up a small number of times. The CDR3 loop reads CATSDFQGAGYTF. CDR3 coding DNA: TGTGCCACCAGTGATTTCCAGGGGGCTGGCTACACCTTC. This chain links TRBV24-1 with TRBJ1-2; the match to TRBD1 covers 8 bases. Germline CDR1 KGHDR, CDR2 SFDVKD. The ends lost 1 base at V and 7 bases at J; junction bases unmatched: 1. The CDR3 runs to 13 residues.

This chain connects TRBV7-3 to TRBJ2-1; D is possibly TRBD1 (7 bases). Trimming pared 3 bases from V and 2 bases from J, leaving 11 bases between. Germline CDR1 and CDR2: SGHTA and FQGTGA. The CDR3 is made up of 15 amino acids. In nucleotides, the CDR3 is TGTGCCAGCAGCTTGAGCAGGGGGGCCTACAATGAGCAGTTCTTC. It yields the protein CASSLSRGAYNEQFF.

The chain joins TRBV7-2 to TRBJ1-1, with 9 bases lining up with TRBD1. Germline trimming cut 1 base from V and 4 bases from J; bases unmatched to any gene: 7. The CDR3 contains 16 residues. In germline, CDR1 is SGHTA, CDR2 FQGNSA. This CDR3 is CASSLGYRGRSTEAFF. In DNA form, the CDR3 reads TGTGCCAGCAGCTTAGGTTACAGGGGGCGCAGCACTGAAGCTTTCTTT.

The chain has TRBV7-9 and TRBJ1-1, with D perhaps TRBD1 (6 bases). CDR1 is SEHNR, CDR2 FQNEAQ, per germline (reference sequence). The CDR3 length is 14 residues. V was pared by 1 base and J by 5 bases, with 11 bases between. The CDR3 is CASSLVATGTEAFF. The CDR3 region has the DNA TGTGCCAGCAGCTTAGTGGCTACAGGGACTGAAGCTTTCTTT.

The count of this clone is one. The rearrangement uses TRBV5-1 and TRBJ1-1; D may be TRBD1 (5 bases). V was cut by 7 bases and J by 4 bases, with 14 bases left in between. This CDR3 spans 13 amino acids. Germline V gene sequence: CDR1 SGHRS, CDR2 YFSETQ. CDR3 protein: CASGGDPLTEAFF. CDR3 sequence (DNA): TGCGCCAGCGGGGGGGATCCCCTCACTGAAGCTTTCTTT.

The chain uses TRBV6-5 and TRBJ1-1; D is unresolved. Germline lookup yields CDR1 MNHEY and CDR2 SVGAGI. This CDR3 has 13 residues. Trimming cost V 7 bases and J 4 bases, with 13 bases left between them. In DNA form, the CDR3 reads TGTGCCAGCAACCTATCAGAGGGCACTGAAGCTTTCTTT. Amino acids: CASNLSEGTEAFF.

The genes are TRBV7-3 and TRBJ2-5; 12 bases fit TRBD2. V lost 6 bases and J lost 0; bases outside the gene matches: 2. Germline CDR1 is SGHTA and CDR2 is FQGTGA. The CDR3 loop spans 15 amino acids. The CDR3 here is CASSRTSGNQETQYF. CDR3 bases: TGTGCCAGCAGTCGGACTAGCGGGAACCAAGAGACCCAGTACTTC.

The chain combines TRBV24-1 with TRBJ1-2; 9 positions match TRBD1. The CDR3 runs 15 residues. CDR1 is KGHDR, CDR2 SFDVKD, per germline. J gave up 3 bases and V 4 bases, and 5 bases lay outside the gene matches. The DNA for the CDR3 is TGTGCCACCAGTGACCGGACAGGGGATGACTATGGCTACACCTTC. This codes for CATSDRTGDDYGYTF.

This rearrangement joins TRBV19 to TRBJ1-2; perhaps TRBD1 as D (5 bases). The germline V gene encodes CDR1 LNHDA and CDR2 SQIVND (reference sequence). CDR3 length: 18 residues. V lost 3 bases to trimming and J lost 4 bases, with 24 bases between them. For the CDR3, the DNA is TGTGCCAGTAGTATCAGGATAGGAGGGGCCTCCATTTTCTATGGCTACACCTTC. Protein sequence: CASSIRIGGASIFYGYTF. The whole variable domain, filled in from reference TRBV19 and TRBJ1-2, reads DGGITQSPKYLFRKEGQNVTLSCEQNLNHDAMYWYRQDPGQGLRLIYYSQIVNDFQKGDIAEGYSVSREKKESFPLTVTSAQKNPTAFYLCASSIRIGGASIFYGYTFGSGTRLTVV.

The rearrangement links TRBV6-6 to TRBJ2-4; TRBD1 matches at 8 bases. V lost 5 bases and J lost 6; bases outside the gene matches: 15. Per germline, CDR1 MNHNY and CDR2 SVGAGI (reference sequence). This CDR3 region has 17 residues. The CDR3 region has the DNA TGTGCCAGCAGTCATGAGCACTCTAGACAGGGGCGAAACATTCAGTACTTC. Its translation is CASSHEHSRQGRNIQYF.

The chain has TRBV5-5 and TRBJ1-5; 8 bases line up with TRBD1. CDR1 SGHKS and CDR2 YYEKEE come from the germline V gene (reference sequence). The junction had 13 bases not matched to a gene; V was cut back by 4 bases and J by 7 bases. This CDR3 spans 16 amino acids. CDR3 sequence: CASSLGQGSYYQPQHF. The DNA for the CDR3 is TGTGCCAGCAGCCTTGGACAGGGAAGTTACTACCAGCCCCAGCATTTT. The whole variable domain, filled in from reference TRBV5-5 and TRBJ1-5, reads DAGVTQSPTHLIKTRGQQVTLRCSPISGHKSVSWYQQVLGQGPQFIFQYYEKEERGRGNFPDRFSARQFPNYSSELNVNALLLGDSALYLCASSLGQGSYYQPQHFGDGTRLSIL.

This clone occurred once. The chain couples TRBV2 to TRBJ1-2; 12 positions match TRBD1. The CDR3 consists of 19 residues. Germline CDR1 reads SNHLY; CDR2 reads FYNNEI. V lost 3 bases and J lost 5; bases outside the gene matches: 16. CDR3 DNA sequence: TGTGCCAGCAGTGAGCCATTCTCGGGACAGGGGGCTCTTGATTATGGCTACACCTTC. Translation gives CASSEPFSGQGALDYGYTF.

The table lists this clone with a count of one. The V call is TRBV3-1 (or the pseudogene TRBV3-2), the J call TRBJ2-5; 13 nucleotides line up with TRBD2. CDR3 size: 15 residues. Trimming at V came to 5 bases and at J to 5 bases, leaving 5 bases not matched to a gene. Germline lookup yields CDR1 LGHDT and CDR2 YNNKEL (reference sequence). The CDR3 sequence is CASSFGTSGVETQYF. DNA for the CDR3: TGTGCCAGCAGCTTTGGGACTAGCGGGGTTGAGACCCAGTACTTC.

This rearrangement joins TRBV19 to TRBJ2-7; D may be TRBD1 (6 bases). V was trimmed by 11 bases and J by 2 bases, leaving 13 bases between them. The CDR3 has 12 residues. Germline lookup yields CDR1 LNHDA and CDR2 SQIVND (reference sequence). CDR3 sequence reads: CAPKGGTYEQYF. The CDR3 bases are TGTGCCCCAAAAGGGGGAACCTACGAGCAGTACTTC.

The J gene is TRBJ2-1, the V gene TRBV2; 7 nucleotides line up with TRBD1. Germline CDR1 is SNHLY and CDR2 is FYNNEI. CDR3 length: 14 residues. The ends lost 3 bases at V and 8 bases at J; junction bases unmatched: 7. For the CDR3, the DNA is TGTGCCAGCAGTGAGAAACTAGACAGGGATGAGCAGTTCTTC. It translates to CASSEKLDRDEQFF.

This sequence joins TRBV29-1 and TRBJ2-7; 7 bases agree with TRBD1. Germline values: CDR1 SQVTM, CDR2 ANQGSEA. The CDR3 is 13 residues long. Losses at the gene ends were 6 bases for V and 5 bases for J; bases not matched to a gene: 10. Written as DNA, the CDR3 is TGCAGCGTCTACCGTTACAGGGGAAACGAGCAGTACTTC. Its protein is CSVYRYRGNEQYF.

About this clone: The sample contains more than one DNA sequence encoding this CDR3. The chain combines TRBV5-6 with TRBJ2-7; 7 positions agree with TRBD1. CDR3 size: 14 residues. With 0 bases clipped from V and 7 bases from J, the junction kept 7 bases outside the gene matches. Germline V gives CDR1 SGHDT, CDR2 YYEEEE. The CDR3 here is CASSLGQGLGEQYF. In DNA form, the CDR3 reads TGTGCCAGCAGCTTGGGACAGGGTTTGGGGGAGCAGTACTTC. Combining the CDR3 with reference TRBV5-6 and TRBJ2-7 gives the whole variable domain DAGVTQSPTHLIKTRGQQVTLRCSPKSGHDTVSWYQQALGQGPQFIFQYYEEEERQRGNFPDRFSGHQFPNYSSELNVNALLLGDSALYLCASSLGQGLGEQYFGPGTRLTVT.

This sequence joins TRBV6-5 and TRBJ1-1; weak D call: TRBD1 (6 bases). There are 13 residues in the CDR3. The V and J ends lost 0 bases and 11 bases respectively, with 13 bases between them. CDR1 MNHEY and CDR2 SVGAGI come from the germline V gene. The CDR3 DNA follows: TGTGCCAGCAGTTACTCGATCCGGACAGTTGCTTTCTTT. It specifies CASSYSIRTVAFF.

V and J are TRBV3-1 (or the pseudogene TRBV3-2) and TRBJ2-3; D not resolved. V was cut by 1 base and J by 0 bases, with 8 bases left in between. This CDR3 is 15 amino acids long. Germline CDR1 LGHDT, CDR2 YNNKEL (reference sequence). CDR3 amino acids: CASSQGRASTDTQYF. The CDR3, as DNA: TGTGCCAGCAGCCAAGGTAGAGCTAGCACAGATACGCAGTATTTT.

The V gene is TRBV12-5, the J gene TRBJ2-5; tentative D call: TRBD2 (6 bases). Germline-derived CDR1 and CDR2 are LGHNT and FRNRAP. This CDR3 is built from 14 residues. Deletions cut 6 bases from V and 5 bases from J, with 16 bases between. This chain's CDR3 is CASGPGGVGETQYF. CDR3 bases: TGTGCTAGTGGCCCCGGAGGGGTGGGCGAGACCCAGTACTTC.

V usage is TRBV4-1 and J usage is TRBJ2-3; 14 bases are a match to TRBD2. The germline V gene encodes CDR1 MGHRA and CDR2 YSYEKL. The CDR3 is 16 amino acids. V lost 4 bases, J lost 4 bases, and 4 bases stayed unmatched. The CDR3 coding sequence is TGCGCCAGCAGCCTGACTAGCGGGGGGGATTCAGATACGCAGTATTTT. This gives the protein CASSLTSGGDSDTQYF.

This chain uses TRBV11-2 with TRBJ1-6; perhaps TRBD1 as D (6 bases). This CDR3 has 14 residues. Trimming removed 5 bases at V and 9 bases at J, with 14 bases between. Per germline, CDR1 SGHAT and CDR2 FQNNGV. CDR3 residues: CASSRTGGGSPLHF. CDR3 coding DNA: TGTGCCAGCAGCCGTACTGGGGGCGGTTCACCCCTCCACTTT.

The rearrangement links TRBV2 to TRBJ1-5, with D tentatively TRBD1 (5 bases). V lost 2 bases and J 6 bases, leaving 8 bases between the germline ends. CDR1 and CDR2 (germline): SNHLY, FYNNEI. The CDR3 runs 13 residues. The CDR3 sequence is CASSEQGFQPQHF. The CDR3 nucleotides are TGTGCCAGCAGTGAACAGGGATTTCAGCCCCAGCATTTT.

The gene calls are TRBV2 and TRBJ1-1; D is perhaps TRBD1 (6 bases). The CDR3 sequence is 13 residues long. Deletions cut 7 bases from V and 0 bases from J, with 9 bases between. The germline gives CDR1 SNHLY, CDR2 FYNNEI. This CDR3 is CASNRDMNTEAFF. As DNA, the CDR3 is TGTGCCAGCAACAGGGACATGAACACTGAAGCTTTCTTT.

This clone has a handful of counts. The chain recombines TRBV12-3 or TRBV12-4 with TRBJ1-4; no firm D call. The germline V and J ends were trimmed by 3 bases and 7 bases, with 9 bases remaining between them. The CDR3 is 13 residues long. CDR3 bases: TGTGCCAGCAGTTTCAAGCGGGGTGAAAAACTGTTTTTT. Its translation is CASSFKRGEKLFF.

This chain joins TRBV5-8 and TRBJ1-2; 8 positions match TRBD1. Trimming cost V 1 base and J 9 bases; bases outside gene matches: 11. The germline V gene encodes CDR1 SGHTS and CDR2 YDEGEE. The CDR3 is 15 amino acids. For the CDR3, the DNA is TGTGCCAGCAGCTTGTTAGACGCAGGGGGCTCCCGCTACACCTTC. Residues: CASSLLDAGGSRYTF.

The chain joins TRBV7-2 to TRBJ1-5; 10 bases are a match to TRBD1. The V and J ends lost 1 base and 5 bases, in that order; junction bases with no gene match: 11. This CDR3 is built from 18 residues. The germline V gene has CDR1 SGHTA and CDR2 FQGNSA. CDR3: CASSLGRSGQGFDQPQHF. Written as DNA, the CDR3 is TGTGCCAGCAGCTTAGGTAGGTCGGGACAGGGGTTTGATCAGCCCCAGCATTTT.

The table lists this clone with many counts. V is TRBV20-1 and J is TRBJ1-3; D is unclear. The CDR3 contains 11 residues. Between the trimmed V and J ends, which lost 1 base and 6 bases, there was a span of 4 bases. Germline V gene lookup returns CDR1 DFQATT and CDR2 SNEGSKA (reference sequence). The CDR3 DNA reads TGCAGTGCTAGAGCCCAAAACACCATATATTTT. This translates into CSARAQNTIYF.

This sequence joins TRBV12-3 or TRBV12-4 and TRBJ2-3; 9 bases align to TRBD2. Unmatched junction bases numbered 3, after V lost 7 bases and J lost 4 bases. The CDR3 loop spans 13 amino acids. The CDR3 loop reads CASKAGGADTQYF. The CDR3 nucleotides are TGTGCCAGCAAGGCGGGGGGGGCAGATACGCAGTATTTT.

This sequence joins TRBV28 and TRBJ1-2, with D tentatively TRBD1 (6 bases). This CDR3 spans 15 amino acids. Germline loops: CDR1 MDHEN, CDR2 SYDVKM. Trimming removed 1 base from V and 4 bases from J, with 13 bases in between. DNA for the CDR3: TGTGCCAGCAGTTTATCCGGGGGGCTGATCTATGGCTACACCTTC. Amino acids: CASSLSGGLIYGYTF.